Listed below are T cell receptor beta chains from one sample, sequenced in a study of post-analysis software for immune sequencing data. MiXCR was run by TCRdb on the PCR reads, yielding one entry per CDR3 protein. The sample includes roughly 580,000 distinct CDR3 sequences, roughly 40% of them seen just once. Sequencing was done on a sample of blood. These receptors all stem from a girl aged 5-17 years with multiple sclerosis. CDR3s include the opening cysteine and the closing phenylalanine or tryptophan. The D gene is left open where the match is weak. Size values are once, few and many counts, or a class for expanded clones, and some rows have none.

j_gene: TRBJ1-6
d_gene: .
v_gene: TRBV15
abundance: few
CDR3aa: CATSRDLRGSPLHF
CDR3nt: TGTGCCACCAGCAGAGATCTCAGGGGTTCACCCCTCCACTTT

j_gene: TRBJ2-3
d_gene: TRBD2
v_gene: TRBV6-2/TRBV6-3
abundance: .
CDR3aa: CASRTLAGAHIGTQYF
CDR3nt: TGTGCCAGCAGAACACTAGCGGGGGCCCACATTGGTACGCAGTATTTT

j_gene: TRBJ1-2
d_gene: .
v_gene: TRBV18
abundance: .
CDR3aa: CASSPNPLLGYTF
CDR3nt: TGTGCCAGCTCACCAAATCCTCTCCTGGGCTACACCTTC

j_gene: TRBJ2-7
d_gene: .
v_gene: TRBV5-1
abundance: few
CDR3aa: CASSPSSGGSYEQYF
CDR3nt: TGCGCCAGCAGCCCCTCCTCAGGGGGGTCCTACGAGCAGTACTTC

j_gene: TRBJ2-1
d_gene: TRBD2
v_gene: TRBV11-2
abundance: .
CDR3aa: CASSFSGGANEQFF
CDR3nt: TGTGCCAGCAGCTTTAGCGGGGGGGCGAATGAGCAGTTCTTC

j_gene: TRBJ2-7
d_gene: .
v_gene: TRBV11-2
abundance: .
CDR3aa: CASSFRDPTDEQYF
CDR3nt: TGTGCCAGCAGCTTCCGTGACCCTACCGACGAGCAGTACTTC

j_gene: TRBJ2-6
d_gene: TRBD1
v_gene: TRBV29-1
abundance: .
CDR3aa: CSVGQGGANVLTF
CDR3nt: TGCAGCGTTGGACAGGGTGGGGCCAACGTCCTGACTTTC

j_gene: TRBJ2-3
d_gene: TRBD2
v_gene: TRBV20-1
abundance: .
CDR3aa: CSARAAGAPPHTQYF
CDR3nt: TGCAGTGCTAGAGCAGCGGGGGCCCCCCCCCATACGCAGTATTTT

j_gene: TRBJ2-5
d_gene: .
v_gene: TRBV7-2
abundance: few
CDR3aa: CASSKRGRVVQETQYF
CDR3nt: TGTGCCAGCAGCAAACGCGGAAGGGTAGTCCAAGAGACCCAGTACTTC

j_gene: TRBJ2-1
d_gene: .
v_gene: TRBV20-1
abundance: .
CDR3aa: CSASPNRFRNEQFF
CDR3nt: TGCAGTGCTAGTCCCAATCGGTTCCGCAATGAGCAGTTCTTC

j_gene: TRBJ2-7
d_gene: .
v_gene: TRBV10-3
abundance: few
CDR3aa: CAIRGGLSDSYEQYF
CDR3nt: TGTGCCATCAGGGGAGGACTATCTGACTCCTACGAGCAGTACTTC

j_gene: TRBJ2-7
d_gene: TRBD1
v_gene: TRBV12-3/TRBV12-4
abundance: .
CDR3aa: CASSPRLQGADYEQYF
CDR3nt: TGTGCCAGCAGTCCACGACTACAGGGGGCAGACTACGAGCAGTACTTC

j_gene: TRBJ1-1
d_gene: .
v_gene: TRBV7-9
abundance: .
CDR3aa: CASSLGRVTEAFF
CDR3nt: TGTGCCAGCAGCTTAGGTAGGGTCACTGAAGCTTTCTTT

j_gene: TRBJ2-1
d_gene: .
v_gene: TRBV11-2
abundance: .
CDR3aa: CASSPSLLGRSNEQFF
CDR3nt: TGTGCCAGCAGCCCATCCCTTCTGGGACGAAGCAATGAGCAGTTCTTC

j_gene: TRBJ2-3
d_gene: .
v_gene: TRBV12-3/TRBV12-4
abundance: few
CDR3aa: CASGWGAGKSTDTQYF
CDR3nt: TGTGCCAGCGGTTGGGGTGCGGGGAAGAGCACAGATACGCAGTATTTT

j_gene: TRBJ2-7
d_gene: .
v_gene: TRBV12-3/TRBV12-4
abundance: .
CDR3aa: CASSPPRGAAAISEQYF
CDR3nt: TGTGCCAGCAGCCCCCCAAGGGGGGCGGCCGCAATAAGTGAGCAGTACTTC

j_gene: TRBJ1-1
d_gene: .
v_gene: TRBV18
abundance: .
CDR3aa: CASSHSNGEMNTEAFF
CDR3nt: TGTGCCAGCTCACACTCGAACGGGGAAATGAACACTGAAGCTTTCTTT

j_gene: TRBJ2-1
d_gene: TRBD1
v_gene: TRBV18
abundance: .
CDR3aa: CAGSRGQGAHNEQFF
CDR3nt: TGTGCCGGCTCGCGGGGACAGGGGGCCCACAATGAGCAGTTCTTC

j_gene: TRBJ1-1
d_gene: TRBD1
v_gene: TRBV12-3/TRBV12-4
abundance: .
CDR3aa: CASSLRDRGPTEAFF
CDR3nt: TGTGCCAGCAGTTTGCGGGACAGGGGTCCCACTGAAGCTTTCTTT

j_gene: TRBJ2-1
d_gene: TRBD2
v_gene: TRBV9
abundance: .
CDR3aa: CASSGRGVYNEQFF
CDR3nt: TGTGCCAGCAGCGGACGGGGGGTCTACAATGAGCAGTTCTTC

j_gene: TRBJ2-1
d_gene: .
v_gene: TRBV12-3/TRBV12-4
abundance: .
CDR3aa: CTSNSGNPGVGEQFF
CDR3nt: TGTACCAGCAATTCAGGGAACCCCGGGGTTGGTGAGCAGTTCTTC

j_gene: TRBJ2-1
d_gene: .
v_gene: TRBV7-9
abundance: .
CDR3aa: CAKVTGGQAENEQFF
CDR3nt: TGTGCCAAAGTCACGGGCGGGCAAGCGGAGAATGAGCAGTTCTTC

j_gene: TRBJ1-5
d_gene: .
v_gene: TRBV20-1
abundance: few
CDR3aa: CSATRGLSNQPQHF
CDR3nt: TGCAGTGCCACGAGGGGCCTTAGCAATCAGCCCCAGCATTTT

j_gene: TRBJ2-7
d_gene: .
v_gene: TRBV20-1
abundance: .
CDR3aa: CSAPAQGFSEQYF
CDR3nt: TGCAGTGCCCCCGCCCAAGGGTTTAGCGAGCAGTACTTC

j_gene: TRBJ1-2
d_gene: .
v_gene: TRBV7-2
abundance: few
CDR3aa: CASSLIRANYGYTF
CDR3nt: TGTGCCAGCAGCTTAATCCGGGCCAACTATGGCTACACCTTC

j_gene: TRBJ2-5
d_gene: .
v_gene: TRBV5-5
abundance: .
CDR3aa: CASSLVRQSQETQYF
CDR3nt: TGTGCCAGCAGCTTGGTTCGACAGTCCCAAGAGACCCAGTACTTC

j_gene: TRBJ1-5
d_gene: TRBD1
v_gene: TRBV7-2
abundance: .
CDR3aa: CASSLVGQPNNQPQHF
CDR3nt: TGTGCCAGCAGCTTAGTGGGACAGCCTAACAATCAGCCCCAGCATTTT

j_gene: TRBJ2-7
d_gene: .
v_gene: TRBV12-3/TRBV12-4
abundance: .
CDR3aa: CASQRTVSYEQYF
CDR3nt: TGTGCCAGCCAAAGGACAGTCTCCTACGAGCAGTACTTC

j_gene: TRBJ2-7
d_gene: .
v_gene: TRBV24-1
abundance: .
CDR3aa: CATSSGRNEQYF
CDR3nt: TGTGCCACCAGCTCGGGGAGAAACGAGCAGTACTTC

j_gene: TRBJ2-7
d_gene: TRBD2
v_gene: TRBV5-1
abundance: .
CDR3aa: CASSSLGTSHEQYF
CDR3nt: TGCGCCAGCAGCTCGCTGGGGACTAGCCACGAGCAGTACTTC

j_gene: TRBJ2-5
d_gene: TRBD1
v_gene: TRBV6-5
abundance: .
CDR3aa: CASSYGTGTQETQYF
CDR3nt: TGTGCCAGCAGTTACGGGACAGGGACACAAGAGACCCAGTACTTC

j_gene: TRBJ2-1
d_gene: TRBD2
v_gene: TRBV3-1
abundance: .
CDR3aa: CASSPILAGYEQFF
CDR3nt: TGTGCCAGCAGCCCGATACTAGCGGGATACGAGCAGTTCTTC

j_gene: TRBJ2-7
d_gene: TRBD1
v_gene: TRBV20-1
abundance: few
CDR3aa: CSALGQGDYEQYF
CDR3nt: TGCAGTGCCCTCGGACAGGGGGACTACGAGCAGTACTTC

j_gene: TRBJ2-1
d_gene: TRBD2
v_gene: TRBV2
abundance: .
CDR3aa: CASSSGGLAYNEQFF
CDR3nt: TGTGCCAGCAGTTCAGGGGGACTAGCATACAATGAGCAGTTCTTC

j_gene: TRBJ2-5
d_gene: .
v_gene: TRBV7-2
abundance: .
CDR3aa: CASSPGGRNDETQYF
CDR3nt: TGTGCCAGCAGCCCCGGGGGGCGGAATGACGAGACCCAGTACTTC

j_gene: TRBJ1-5
d_gene: .
v_gene: TRBV12-3/TRBV12-4
abundance: .
CDR3aa: CASSSRGTGIRNQPQHF
CDR3nt: TGTGCCAGCAGCAGTCGGGGCACAGGGATTCGCAATCAGCCCCAGCATTTT

j_gene: TRBJ2-3
d_gene: .
v_gene: TRBV6-5
abundance: few
CDR3aa: CASRRRASTDTQYF
CDR3nt: TGTGCCAGCAGGCGCCGGGCTAGCACAGATACGCAGTATTTT

j_gene: TRBJ2-7
d_gene: .
v_gene: TRBV12-3/TRBV12-4
abundance: few
CDR3aa: CASSLQVTSYEQYF
CDR3nt: TGTGCCAGCAGTTTGCAGGTCACCTCCTACGAGCAGTACTTC

j_gene: TRBJ2-2
d_gene: .
v_gene: TRBV7-9
abundance: .
CDR3aa: CASSFRGQLPRAGELFF
CDR3nt: TGTGCCAGCAGCTTCCGGGGACAACTACCGAGGGCCGGGGAGCTGTTTTTT

j_gene: TRBJ1-2
d_gene: .
v_gene: TRBV20-1
abundance: few
CDR3aa: CSALLGGYTF
CDR3nt: TGCAGTGCCTTACTAGGTGGTTACACCTTC

j_gene: TRBJ1-6
d_gene: TRBD1
v_gene: TRBV6-1
abundance: .
CDR3aa: CASSVDRGSPLHF
CDR3nt: TGTGCCAGCAGTGTCGACAGGGGTTCACCCCTCCACTTT

j_gene: TRBJ2-5
d_gene: .
v_gene: TRBV5-1
abundance: .
CDR3aa: CASSLVKQLKETQYF
CDR3nt: TGCGCCAGCAGCTTGGTGAAGCAGCTTAAAGAGACCCAGTACTTC

j_gene: TRBJ1-2
d_gene: .
v_gene: TRBV7-9
abundance: .
CDR3aa: CASSLIDGYTF
CDR3nt: TGTGCCAGCAGCTTAATTGATGGCTACACCTTC

j_gene: TRBJ2-3
d_gene: TRBD1
v_gene: TRBV5-1
abundance: few
CDR3aa: CASSLEGTVGDTQYF
CDR3nt: TGCGCCAGCAGCTTGGAAGGGACAGTGGGAGATACGCAGTATTTT

j_gene: TRBJ2-1
d_gene: TRBD2
v_gene: TRBV6-2/TRBV6-3
abundance: .
CDR3aa: CASTGRGSSHNEQFF
CDR3nt: TGTGCCAGCACAGGGCGGGGGAGCTCCCACAATGAGCAGTTCTTC

j_gene: TRBJ1-5
d_gene: .
v_gene: TRBV10-3
abundance: .
CDR3aa: CAISEYTGNQPQHF
CDR3nt: TGTGCCATCAGTGAGTACACTGGCAATCAGCCCCAGCATTTT

j_gene: TRBJ1-2
d_gene: TRBD1
v_gene: TRBV6-6
abundance: few
CDR3aa: CASSPRQGSIYGYTF
CDR3nt: TGTGCCAGCAGTCCCCGACAGGGGAGTATCTATGGCTACACCTTC

j_gene: TRBJ2-7
d_gene: .
v_gene: TRBV7-2
abundance: .
CDR3aa: CASREGGPWSSYEQYF
CDR3nt: TGTGCCAGCCGAGAGGGGGGCCCCTGGAGCTCCTACGAGCAGTACTTC

j_gene: TRBJ1-2
d_gene: .
v_gene: TRBV12-3/TRBV12-4
abundance: .
CDR3aa: CASRGDLYGYTF
CDR3nt: TGTGCCAGCAGGGGGGACCTTTATGGCTACACCTTC

j_gene: TRBJ1-5
d_gene: TRBD1
v_gene: TRBV20-1
abundance: .
CDR3aa: CSAAGWQGASNQPQHF
CDR3nt: TGCAGTGCGGCCGGATGGCAGGGGGCTAGCAATCAGCCCCAGCATTTT

j_gene: TRBJ1-2
d_gene: .
v_gene: TRBV10-3
abundance: .
CDR3aa: CAIRTVANYGYTF
CDR3nt: TGTGCCATCAGGACAGTCGCTAACTATGGCTACACCTTC

j_gene: TRBJ2-1
d_gene: .
v_gene: TRBV24-1
abundance: .
CDR3aa: CATSDSPAGWGYNEQFF
CDR3nt: TGTGCCACCAGTGATTCCCCAGCAGGGTGGGGGTACAATGAGCAGTTCTTC

j_gene: TRBJ2-7
d_gene: TRBD1
v_gene: TRBV29-1
abundance: .
CDR3aa: CSGGQGVNEQYF
CDR3nt: TGCAGCGGCGGACAGGGGGTAAACGAGCAGTACTTC

j_gene: TRBJ2-4
d_gene: TRBD1
v_gene: TRBV20-1
abundance: once
CDR3aa: CSAGDRGKNIQYF
CDR3nt: TGCAGTGCTGGGGACAGGGGGAAAAACATTCAGTACTTC

j_gene: TRBJ1-2
d_gene: .
v_gene: TRBV12-3/TRBV12-4
abundance: few
CDR3aa: CASRAPGSYGYTF
CDR3nt: TGTGCCAGCAGGGCCCCAGGAAGCTATGGCTACACCTTC